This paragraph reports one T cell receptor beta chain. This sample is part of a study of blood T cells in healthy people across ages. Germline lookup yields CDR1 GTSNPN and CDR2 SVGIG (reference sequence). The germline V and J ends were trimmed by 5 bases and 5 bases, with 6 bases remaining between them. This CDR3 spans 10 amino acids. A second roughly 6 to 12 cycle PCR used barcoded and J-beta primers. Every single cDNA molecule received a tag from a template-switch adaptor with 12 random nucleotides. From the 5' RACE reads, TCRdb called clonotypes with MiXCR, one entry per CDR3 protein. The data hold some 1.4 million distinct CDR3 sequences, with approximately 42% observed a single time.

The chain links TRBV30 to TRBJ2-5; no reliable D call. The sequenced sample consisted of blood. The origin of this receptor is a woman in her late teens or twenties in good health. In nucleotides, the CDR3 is TGTGCCTGGGGCCAGGAGACCCAGTACTTC. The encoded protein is CAWGQETQYF.